One and the same sample provided the 6 T cell receptor beta chains below, sequenced in a study of EBV T-cell therapy then PD-1 blockade in nasopharyngeal carcinoma. For these receptors, no antigen is known. Noted treatment: AdE1-LMPpoly-expanded autologous EBV-specific T-cell therapy followed by anti-PD-1 nivolumab. Sequencing was performed with immunoSEQ multiplex PCR; in TCRdb, only in-frame clones are kept and a portion is missing. The sample lists roughly 19,000 clones; approximately 84% were seen once. This sample comprised CD8+ T cells from blood, obtained at roughly day 33 from a patient whose treatment included autologous EBV-specific T cells and nivolumab. The receptors come from a man aged 40-49 years with nasopharyngeal carcinoma.

The chain has TRBV28 and TRBJ1-3; possible D gene TRBD1, 5 bases. Germline V gene lookup returns CDR1 MDHEN and CDR2 SYDVKM. There are 16 residues in the CDR3. Trimming cost V 3 bases and J 4 bases, with 16 bases left between them. The DNA for the CDR3 is TGTGCCAGCAGTTTTCAAATCCCAGGGTGGGGAAACACCATATATTTT. It encodes CASSFQIPGWGNTIYF.

The V and J genes are TRBV30 and TRBJ2-1; D uncertain. The CDR3 totals 14 residues. Germline V gene sequence: CDR1 GTSNPN, CDR2 SVGIG (reference sequence). V shed 4 bases and J shed 0 bases, with 10 bases lying between them. CDR3 in amino acids: CAWTVKSSYNEQFF. CDR3 bases: TGTGCCTGGACCGTCAAAAGCTCCTACAATGAGCAGTTCTTC.

The chain is built from TRBV5-5 and TRBJ1-2; 9 bases are a match to TRBD1. The CDR3 totals 15 residues. V lost 4 bases and J lost 7; bases outside the gene matches: 11. CDR1 is SGHKS, CDR2 YYEKEE, per germline (reference sequence). CDR3 coding DNA: TGTGCCAGCAGCACAACAGGGGGCAATTCGTTTGGCTACACCTTC. This sequence encodes CASSTTGGNSFGYTF.

The chain employs TRBV27 and TRBJ2-7, with 7 nucleotides matching TRBD2. The CDR3 has 14 amino acids. The trim removed 3 bases at V and 2 bases at J, leaving 4 bases unmatched. Germline V CDR1 and CDR2: MNHEY, SMNVEV (reference sequence). DNA for the CDR3: TGTGCCAGCAGTTTTGGGGGGGGAACCTACGAGCAGTACTTC. This encodes CASSFGGGTYEQYF.

The chain employs TRBV7-3 and TRBJ1-4; D is possibly TRBD1 (5 bases). The germline CDR1 and CDR2 sequences are SGHTA and FQGTGA. Trimming shortened V by 1 base and J by 7 bases, and 13 bases separated the two germline ends. The CDR3 spans 15 residues. The CDR3 sequence is CASSLKGRVGEKLFF. The CDR3 region has the DNA TGTGCCAGCAGCTTAAAGGGCAGGGTAGGTGAAAAACTGTTTTTT.

This rearrangement joins TRBV9 to TRBJ2-5; possibly TRBD2 for D (6 bases). CDR3 length: 14 residues. From germline, CDR1 is SGDLS and CDR2 YYNGEE. V lost 7 bases and J lost 4, with 17 bases in between. CDR3 bases: TGTGCCAGCGACGGGGGAGCCGCCGGAGAGACCCAGTACTTC. Its translation: CASDGGAAGETQYF.